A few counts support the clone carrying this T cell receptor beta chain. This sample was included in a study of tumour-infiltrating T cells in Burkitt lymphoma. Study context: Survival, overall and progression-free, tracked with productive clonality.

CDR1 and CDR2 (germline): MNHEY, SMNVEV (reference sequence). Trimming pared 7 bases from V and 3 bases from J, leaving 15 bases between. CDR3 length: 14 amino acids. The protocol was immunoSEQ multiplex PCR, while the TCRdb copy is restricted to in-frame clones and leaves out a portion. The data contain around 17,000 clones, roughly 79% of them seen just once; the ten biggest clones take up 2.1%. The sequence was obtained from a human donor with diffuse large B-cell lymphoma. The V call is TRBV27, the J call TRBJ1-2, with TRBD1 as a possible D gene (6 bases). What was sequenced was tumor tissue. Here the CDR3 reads CASNPRGLDYGYTF. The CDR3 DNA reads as TGTGCCAGCAACCCCCGGGGGCTAGACTATGGCTACACCTTC.